The rows below give T cell receptor beta chains drawn from one sample of a study of T cells in Graves' hyperthyroidism and ophthalmopathy. TCRdb reanalysed the multiplex PCR reads using MiXCR and keeps one entry per CDR3 protein. The sample contains about 700,000 distinct CDR3 sequences, 13% to 15% of which appear only once. The specimen was blood. The receptors here all came from a woman aged 18-35 years with Graves' hyperthyroidism. Each CDR3 is given with its conserved first and last residue. The order of the fields is V gene, J gene, CDR3 protein.

TRBV20-1	TRBJ2-7	CSASRDGLYEQYF
TRBV20-1	TRBJ2-2	CSARDLRTSGTNTGELFF
TRBV18	TRBJ2-7	CASSPGTGAWEQYF
TRBV7-9	TRBJ1-2	CASSPGTIYGYTF
TRBV30	TRBJ1-5	CAWTQGGQKNQPQHF
TRBV2	TRBJ1-1	CASIFRVNTEAFF
TRBV18	TRBJ1-2	CASSPTGPEGYTF
TRBV19	TRBJ1-1	CASSITGFATEAFF
TRBV7-3	TRBJ2-2	CASSPGVGTGELFF
TRBV27	TRBJ2-1	CASSLIIGRGSYNEQFF
TRBV5-1	TRBJ2-3	CASSFSGTSTDTQYF
TRBV28	TRBJ1-2	CASSLNPGVNYGYTF
TRBV12-3/TRBV12-4	TRBJ1-1	CASSLEKYTEAFF
TRBV20-1	TRBJ2-7	CSARDLGGQGPYEQYF
TRBV30	TRBJ2-3	CAWSAPGRATDTQYF
TRBV14	TRBJ1-2	CASSQEYDRVGYTF
TRBV12-3/TRBV12-4	TRBJ2-1	CASRHRGNLYNEQFF
TRBV2	TRBJ1-6	CASRAQQGSPLHF
TRBV27	TRBJ2-5	CASSPHTGWETQYF
TRBV24-1	TRBJ2-1	CATSEGLSWQFF
TRBV27	TRBJ2-3	CASTRGDGTDTQYF
TRBV15	TRBJ1-4	CATSRVRGAGATNEKLFF
TRBV3-1	TRBJ1-5	CASSQQGNQPQHF
TRBV27	TRBJ1-2	CASASDSENYGYTF